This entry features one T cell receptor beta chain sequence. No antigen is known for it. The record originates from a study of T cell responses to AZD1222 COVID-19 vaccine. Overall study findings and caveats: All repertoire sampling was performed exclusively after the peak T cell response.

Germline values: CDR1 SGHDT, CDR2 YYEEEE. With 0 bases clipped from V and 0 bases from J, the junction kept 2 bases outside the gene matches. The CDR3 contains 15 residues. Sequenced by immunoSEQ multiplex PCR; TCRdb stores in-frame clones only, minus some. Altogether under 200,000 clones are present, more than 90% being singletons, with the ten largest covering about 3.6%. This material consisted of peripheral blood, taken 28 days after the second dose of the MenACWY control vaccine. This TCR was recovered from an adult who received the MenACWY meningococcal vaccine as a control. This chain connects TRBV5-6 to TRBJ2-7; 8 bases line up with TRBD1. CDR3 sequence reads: CASSLGQGNSYEQYF. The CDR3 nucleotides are TGTGCCAGCAGCTTGGGACAGGGGAACTCCTACGAGCAGTACTTC.